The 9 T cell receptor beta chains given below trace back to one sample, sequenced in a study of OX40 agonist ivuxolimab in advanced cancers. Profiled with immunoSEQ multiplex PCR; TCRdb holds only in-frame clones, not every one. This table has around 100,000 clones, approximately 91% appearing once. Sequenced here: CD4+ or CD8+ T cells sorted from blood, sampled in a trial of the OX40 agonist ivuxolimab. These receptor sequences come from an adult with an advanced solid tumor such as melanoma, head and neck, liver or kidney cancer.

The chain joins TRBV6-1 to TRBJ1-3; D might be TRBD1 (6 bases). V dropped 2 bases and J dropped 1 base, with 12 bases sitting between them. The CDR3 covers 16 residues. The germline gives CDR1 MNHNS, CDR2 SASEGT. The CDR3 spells CASSESWGASGNTIYF. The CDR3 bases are TGTGCCAGCAGTGAATCGTGGGGGGCGTCTGGAAACACCATATATTTT.

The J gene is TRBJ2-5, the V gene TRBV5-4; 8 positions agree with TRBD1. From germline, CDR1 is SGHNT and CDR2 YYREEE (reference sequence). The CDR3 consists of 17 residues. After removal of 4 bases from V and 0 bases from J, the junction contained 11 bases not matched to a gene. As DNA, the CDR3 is TGTGCCAGCAGCCCGGGACAGGCCTTCTCTTACCAAGAGACCCAGTACTTC. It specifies CASSPGQAFSYQETQYF. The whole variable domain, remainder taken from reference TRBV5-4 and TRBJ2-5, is ETGVTQSPTHLIKTRGQQVTLRCSSQSGHNTVSWYQQALGQGPQFIFQYYREEENGRGNFPPRFSGLQFPNYSSELNVNALELDDSALYLCASSPGQAFSYQETQYFGPGTRLLVL.

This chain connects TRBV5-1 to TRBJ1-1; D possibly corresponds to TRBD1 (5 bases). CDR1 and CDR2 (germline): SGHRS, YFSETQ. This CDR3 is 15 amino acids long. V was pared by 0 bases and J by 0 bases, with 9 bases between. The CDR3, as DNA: TGCGCCAGCAGCTTGGAGGGCAGGGTGAACACTGAAGCTTTCTTT. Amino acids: CASSLEGRVNTEAFF.

The CDR3 DNA reads TGTGCCAGCAGTTCTCTGGGGACAGGGGAGTACTTC. It is translated as CASSSLGTGEYF. J is TRBJ2-7 and V is TRBV28; 10 nucleotides match TRBD1. J was trimmed by 11 bases and V by 4 bases; bases with no gene match: 5. This CDR3 has 12 residues. Looked up from germline, CDR1 is MDHEN and CDR2 is SYDVKM.

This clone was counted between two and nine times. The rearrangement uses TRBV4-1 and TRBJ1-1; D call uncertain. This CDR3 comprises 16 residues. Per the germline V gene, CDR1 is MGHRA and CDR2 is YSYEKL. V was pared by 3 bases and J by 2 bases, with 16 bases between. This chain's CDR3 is CASSHPLRGANTEAFF. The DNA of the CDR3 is TGCGCCAGCAGCCACCCCCTAAGAGGTGCTAACACTGAAGCTTTCTTT.

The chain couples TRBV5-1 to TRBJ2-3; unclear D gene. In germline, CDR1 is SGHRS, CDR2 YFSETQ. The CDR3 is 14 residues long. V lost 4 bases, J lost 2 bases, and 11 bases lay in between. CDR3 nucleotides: TGCGCCAGCAGCGACTGGCCAACCACAGATACGCAGTATTTT. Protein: CASSDWPTTDTQYF.

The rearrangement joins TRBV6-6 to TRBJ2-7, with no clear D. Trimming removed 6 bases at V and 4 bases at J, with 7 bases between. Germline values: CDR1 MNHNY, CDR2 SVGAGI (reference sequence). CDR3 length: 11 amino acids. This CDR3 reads CASSGVYEQYF. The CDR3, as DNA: TGTGCCAGCAGCGGCGTTTACGAGCAGTACTTC.

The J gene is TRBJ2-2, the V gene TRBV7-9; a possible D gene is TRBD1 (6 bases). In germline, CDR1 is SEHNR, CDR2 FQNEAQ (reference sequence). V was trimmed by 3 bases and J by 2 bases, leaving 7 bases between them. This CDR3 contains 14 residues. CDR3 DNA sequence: TGTGCCAGCAGCTTCGGGACAAACACCGGGGAGCTGTTTTTT. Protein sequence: CASSFGTNTGELFF.

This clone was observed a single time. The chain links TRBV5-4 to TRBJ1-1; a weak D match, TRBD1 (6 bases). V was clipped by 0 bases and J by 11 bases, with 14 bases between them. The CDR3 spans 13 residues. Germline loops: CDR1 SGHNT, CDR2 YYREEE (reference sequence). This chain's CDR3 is CASSLGGGPGAFF. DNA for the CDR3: TGTGCCAGCAGCTTGGGAGGGGGGCCCGGGGCTTTCTTT.